This passage covers 21 T cell receptor beta chains from one sample sequenced in a study of T cell responses to AZD1222 COVID-19 vaccine (dated by TCRdb to 2020 to 2023). Library prep was done by the immunoSEQ multiplex PCR assay. TCRdb retrieved this table from immuneACCESS and kept in-frame rearrangements only. Not all clones are present; in checked studies, unresolved V genes account for under half, and no reason is known for the remainder. The sample includes about 110,000 clones, with about 90% observed a single time. The biggest ten clones account for roughly 4.4% of the sample. Reading the label with the study, this specimen's time point is: about 28 days (+/-7) after the second vaccine dose. The source material was peripheral blood, sampled 28 days after the second AZD1222 dose. Receptors originate from an adult who received the AZD1222 COVID-19 vaccine.

The rearrangement links TRBV30 to TRBJ2-7; 13 nucleotides agree with TRBD2. Germline V gives CDR1 GTSNPN, CDR2 SVGIG (reference sequence). The CDR3 spans 18 residues. Trimming at V came to 2 bases and at J to 3 bases, leaving 13 bases not matched to a gene. The CDR3 reads CAWSRERTSGGPYYEQYF. Here the CDR3 DNA reads TGTGCCTGGAGTCGAGAGAGGACTAGCGGGGGTCCATACTACGAGCAGTACTTC.

The chain links TRBV24-1 to TRBJ2-1, with 12 bases matching TRBD1. The V gene end was trimmed by 3 bases and the J gene end by 6 bases; junction bases not matched to a gene: 2. This CDR3 comprises 15 residues. The germline V gene encodes CDR1 KGHDR and CDR2 SFDVKD. CDR3 sequence reads: CATSDRDRGRNEQFF. The CDR3 DNA is TGTGCCACCAGTGATAGGGACAGGGGGCGCAATGAGCAGTTCTTC.

The gene calls are TRBV5-1 and TRBJ2-5; 7 bases are shared with TRBD1. The germline gives CDR1 SGHRS, CDR2 YFSETQ. Trimming removed 8 bases from V and 5 bases from J; junction bases left unmatched: 15. CDR3 size: 15 residues. CDR3 amino acids: CASTRQGSYSETQYF. The CDR3 region has the DNA TGCGCCAGTACTAGACAGGGTAGTTACAGCGAGACCCAGTACTTC.

J is TRBJ2-6 and V is TRBV2; D is ambiguous. Looked up from germline, CDR1 is SNHLY and CDR2 is FYNNEI. There are 16 residues in the CDR3. V lost 5 bases and J 0 bases, leaving 11 bases between the germline ends. The CDR3 DNA is TGTGCCAGCAGTATCATAAACATCTCTGGGGCCAACGTCCTGACTTTC. Protein: CASSIINISGANVLTF.

The gene calls are TRBV7-3 and TRBJ1-1; TRBD1 is a possible D gene (5 bases). In germline, CDR1 is SGHTA, CDR2 FQGTGA. V was clipped by 3 bases and J by 1 base, with 6 bases between them. This CDR3 region has 13 residues. DNA of the CDR3: TGTGCCAGCAGCTTCCAGGGGAACACTGAAGCTTTCTTT. This translates into CASSFQGNTEAFF.

This rearrangement joins TRBV6-1 to TRBJ2-7, with D possibly called TRBD1 or TRBD2 (5 bases each). CDR1 is MNHNS, CDR2 SASEGT, per germline. Trimming pared 0 bases from V and 4 bases from J, leaving 13 bases between. The CDR3 has 15 amino acids. This chain's CDR3 is CASSEARGQLYEQYF. CDR3 bases: TGTGCCAGCAGTGAAGCCCGGGGCCAACTTTACGAGCAGTACTTC.

This clone was picked up a small number of times. The gene calls are TRBV7-8 and TRBJ2-2; TRBD2 is a possible D gene (6 bases). This CDR3 is 17 amino acids long. Trimming shortened V by 4 bases and J by 2 bases, and 17 bases separated the two germline ends. Germline-derived CDR1 and CDR2 are SGHVS and FQNEAQ. In nucleotides, the CDR3 is TGTGCCAGCAGCTCCCCCCCGTCTAGCGCCAACACCGGGGAGCTGTTTTTT. It translates to CASSSPPSSANTGELFF.

The chain combines TRBV4-2 with TRBJ2-4; D assignment may be TRBD1 or TRBD2 (6 bases each). Germline CDR1 and CDR2: LGHNA and YNFKEQ. This CDR3 comprises 15 residues. V was pared by 0 bases and J by 7 bases, with 13 bases between. The CDR3 coding sequence is TGTGCCAGCAGCCAAGATAGTCAGGGGAGGAACATTCAGTACTTC. It is translated as CASSQDSQGRNIQYF.

The gene calls are TRBV7-9 and TRBJ2-1; TRBD1 aligns across 11 bases. J lost 5 bases, V lost 1 base, and 10 bases had no gene match. The CDR3 totals 18 residues. Germline assignment: CDR1 SEHNR and CDR2 FQNEAQ (reference sequence). The CDR3 loop reads CASSLEDRGLYRDNEQFF. CDR3 coding DNA: TGTGCCAGCAGCTTAGAGGACAGGGGGCTCTATCGGGACAATGAGCAGTTCTTC.

This clone was counted a single time. The chain is built from TRBV18 and TRBJ1-1; D gene unclear. Germline V lookup: CDR1 KGHSH, CDR2 LQKENI. The germline V and J ends were trimmed by 1 base and 0 bases, with 15 bases remaining between them. The CDR3 spans 17 residues. CDR3 amino acids: CASSPQQRELMNTEAFF. The CDR3 bases are TGTGCCAGCTCACCACAGCAAAGGGAGCTCATGAACACTGAAGCTTTCTTT.

The chain carries TRBV7-9 and TRBJ2-7; D gene ambiguous. Trimming took off 7 bases at V and 0 bases at J, with 13 bases between the two ends. The CDR3 has 14 amino acids. Germline-derived CDR1 and CDR2 are SEHNR and FQNEAQ (reference sequence). The CDR3 is CASIRTENSYEQYF. In nucleotides, the CDR3 is TGTGCCAGCATCCGTACCGAAAACTCCTACGAGCAGTACTTC.

This chain uses TRBV7-3 with TRBJ2-2; a weak D match, TRBD1 (6 bases). The CDR3 has 15 residues. V was shortened by 6 bases and J by 5 bases, with 16 bases between the two germline ends. Germline V gene data show CDR1 as SGHTA and CDR2 as FQGTGA. CDR3 in DNA: TGTGCCAGCAGGCAAGGGGGTATGGGAACCGGGGAGCTGTTTTTT. Encoded protein: CASRQGGMGTGELFF.

This clone was picked up one time. The V and J genes are TRBV4-2 and TRBJ2-3; the match to TRBD2 covers 10 bases. Germline assignment: CDR1 LGHNA and CDR2 YNFKEQ. The CDR3 covers 19 residues. Trimming removed 1 base from V and 0 bases from J; junction bases left unmatched: 10. CDR3: CASSQARVQRGGSTDTQYF. CDR3 DNA: TGTGCCAGCAGCCAAGCCCGTGTCCAGCGGGGGGGTAGCACAGATACGCAGTATTTT.

The chain recombines TRBV28 with TRBJ1-4; TRBD1 agrees at 11 bases. This CDR3 is 15 amino acids long. With V trimmed by 4 bases and J by 8 bases, 6 bases remained unmatched. Germline CDR1 and CDR2: MDHEN and SYDVKM. As DNA, the CDR3 is TGTGCCAGCAGTTCCGGGACAGGGGGTAAAGAAAAACTGTTTTTT. Translation gives CASSSGTGGKEKLFF.

The V and J genes are TRBV30 and TRBJ2-2; 10 bases align to TRBD2. CDR1 and CDR2 (germline): GTSNPN, SVGIG (reference sequence). J was trimmed by 5 bases and V by 2 bases; bases with no gene match: 5. The CDR3 covers 15 residues. CDR3 nucleotide sequence: TGTGCCTGGAGTAGGACTAGCGGAGTTACCGGGGAGCTGTTTTTT. Translating gives CAWSRTSGVTGELFF.

The V gene is TRBV27, the J gene TRBJ1-3; tentatively, D is TRBD1 (5 bases). This CDR3 has 15 residues. V lost 4 bases and J 2 bases, leaving 12 bases between the germline ends. Germline V lookup: CDR1 MNHEY, CDR2 SMNVEV (reference sequence). The CDR3 reads CASSWGLGPGNTIYF. The CDR3 DNA reads TGTGCCAGCAGTTGGGGACTTGGCCCTGGAAACACCATATATTTT.

This clone is deemed medium-sized. This sequence joins TRBV6-1 and TRBJ2-5, with TRBD2 identical over 8 bases. This CDR3 has 15 amino acids. V was pared by 0 bases and J by 1 base, with 1 base of the junction left unmatched. Germline CDR1 reads MNHNS; CDR2 reads SASEGT. The CDR3 is CASSEASGAQETQYF. The DNA of the CDR3 is TGTGCCAGCAGTGAAGCTAGCGGGGCCCAAGAGACCCAGTACTTC.

The chain combines TRBV18 with TRBJ2-7; D assignment may be TRBD1 or TRBD2 (5 bases each). The CDR3 has 16 residues. From germline, CDR1 is KGHSH and CDR2 LQKENI. The V gene lost 3 bases and the J gene lost 3 bases, with 18 bases spanning the gap. The CDR3 DNA sequence: TGTGCCAGCTCACCGAATCGAGGGGATCAAGGCTACGAGCAGTACTTC. As protein: CASSPNRGDQGYEQYF. Complete variable domain (other parts from reference TRBV18 and TRBJ2-7): NAGVMQNPRHLVRRRGQEARLRCSPMKGHSHVYWYRQLPEEGLKFMVYLQKENIIDESGMPKERFSAEFPKEGPSILRIQQVVRGDSAAYFCASSPNRGDQGYEQYFGPGTRLTVT.

In this sample, this clone turned up once. The chain joins TRBV15 to TRBJ1-2; D is uncertain. Germline V gene lookup returns CDR1 LNHNV and CDR2 YYDKDF (reference sequence). V lost 8 bases and J 2 bases, leaving 9 bases between the germline ends. The CDR3 covers 12 residues. The CDR3 sequence is CATEWLNYGYTF. The CDR3 DNA reads TGTGCCACCGAATGGCTCAACTATGGCTACACCTTC.

This clone was detected only once. The chain employs TRBV9 and TRBJ2-3; weak D call: TRBD2 (5 bases). The germline CDR1 and CDR2 sequences are SGDLS and YYNGEE. The V gene lost 4 bases and the J gene lost 2 bases, with 17 bases spanning the gap. This CDR3 comprises 16 residues. The CDR3, as DNA: TGTGCCAGCAGCCCTCGGGGTCTCTCATACACAGATACGCAGTATTTT. It codes for CASSPRGLSYTDTQYF.

Only one count was recorded for this clone. This chain connects TRBV27 to TRBJ2-7; the D gene is possibly TRBD1 (5 bases). This CDR3 contains 16 residues. The V end was cut by 7 bases, the J end by 5 bases, with 24 bases between. Germline V gene lookup returns CDR1 MNHEY and CDR2 SMNVEV (reference sequence). The CDR3 nucleotides are TGTGCCAGCACCACCGAATGGGGCAGTCTCGTCCACGAGCAGTACTTC. This translates into CASTTEWGSLVHEQYF.